Listed below are T cell receptor beta chains from one sample, sequenced in a study of CD8+CD57+ T cells in acquired aplastic anemia. A single record per CDR3 protein comes from TCRdb applying MiXCR to the reads. The sample gives around 180,000 distinct CDR3 sequences, over 40% of which show up once; 1.8% is in the top ten. The sequenced material came from sorted CD4+, CD8+, or CD8+CD57+ T cells (not recorded which) from PBMCs. These TCRs come from a human donor with aplastic anemia. The CDR3 runs from the conserved cysteine through the conserved F or W. A D gene is named only where the DNA matches it firmly. Where a row states a size, it is once, few, many or the class of an expanded clone; other rows omit it.

clone_size j_call v_call d_call cdr3_nt cdr3_aa
many TRBJ2-2 TRBV29-1 . TGCAGCGTTGTTGGGTTGCGGGGGAACACCGGGGAGCTGTTTTTT CSVVGLRGNTGELFF
. TRBJ2-4 TRBV19 TRBD1 TGTGCCAGTAGTATTCCCTTAGGGGGCCTTATGGACATTCAGTACTTC CASSIPLGGLMDIQYF
. TRBJ2-3 TRBV2 TRBD2 TGTGCCAGCAGTGTGCGGGGGTACGATACGCAGTATTTT CASSVRGYDTQYF
. TRBJ2-1 TRBV5-5 . TGTGCCAGCAGCTTGGGGGCAGCGCGGCAGTTCTTC CASSLGAARQFF
. TRBJ2-3 TRBV5-1 TRBD1 TGCGCCAGCAGCCCGGGACAGGGTGCGCAGTATTTT CASSPGQGAQYF
many TRBJ1-6 TRBV19 TRBD1 TGTGCCAGTAGCGGGACAGGAGCTACCTATAATTCACCCCTCCACTTT CASSGTGATYNSPLHF
. TRBJ2-5 TRBV4-3 TRBD1 TGCGCCAGCAGCCAAGCCTGGACAGGGGGAACGAGGACGGAAGAGACCCAGTACTTC CASSQAWTGGTRTEETQYF
many TRBJ1-2 TRBV2 TRBD1 TGTGCCAGCAGGCGACAGGGCGAAACTCATGGCTACACCTTC CASRRQGETHGYTF
many TRBJ1-1 TRBV19 . TGTGCCAGTGCTTGGGGGACCATTACGCCGATGAACACTGAAGCTTTCTTT CASAWGTITPMNTEAFF
many TRBJ2-5 TRBV6-5 TRBD1 TGTGCCAGCAGTTTCGGGACAGGGGTATATGAGACCCAGTACTTC CASSFGTGVYETQYF
many TRBJ2-3 TRBV12-3/TRBV12-4 TRBD2 TGTGCCAGCAGTTTAACCCCGGGTAGCGGGCGCACAGATACGCAGTATTTT CASSLTPGSGRTDTQYF
. TRBJ2-1 TRBV15 TRBD2 TGTGCCACCAGCAGGGGCGGGGCGGGGGGACCCGGTGAGCAGTTCTTC CATSRGGAGGPGEQFF
. TRBJ1-5 TRBV12-3/TRBV12-4 TRBD1 TGTGCCAGCAGGTCGGACAGGGGGCCAAGTTCATCCCAGCATTTT CASRSDRGPSSSQHF
many TRBJ1-1 TRBV7-2 . TGTGCCAGCAGCCAGGGTTTCGGCACTGAAGCTTTCTTT CASSQGFGTEAFF
many TRBJ2-7 TRBV4-1 TRBD2 TGCGCCAGCAGCCTTAGGACTAGCGGGATTGGATACGAGCAGTACTTC CASSLRTSGIGYEQYF
. TRBJ1-1 TRBV29-1 . TGCAGCGTTGACAGGGGCCCCGAAGCTTTCTTT CSVDRGPEAFF
. TRBJ1-2 TRBV12-3/TRBV12-4 . TGTGCCAGCAGTTCCCAGGGATATGGCTACACCTTC CASSSQGYGYTF
. TRBJ2-7 TRBV20-1 TRBD1 TGCAGTGCAGGACAGGGGGCCCACGAGCAGTACTTC CSAGQGAHEQYF
. TRBJ2-5 TRBV20-1 TRBD1 TGCAGTGCTAAGGGGGCGGGACAGGGGGCCCAAGAGACCCAGTACTTC CSAKGAGQGAQETQYF
. TRBJ1-6 TRBV19 TRBD1 TGTGCCAGTACATACCGGACAGGGGGGAATTCACCCCTCCACTTT CASTYRTGGNSPLHF
. TRBJ1-3 TRBV2 TRBD1 TGTGCCAGCAGTCGACAGGGGGGTGGAAACACCATATATTTT CASSRQGGGNTIYF
. TRBJ2-5 TRBV7-8 . TGTGCCAGCAGCTTAGGAGTTAGCATGGGAGAGACCCAGTACTTC CASSLGVSMGETQYF
few TRBJ1-1 TRBV6-1 . TGTGCCAGCACCAAAAGGGGGGCAGGGAACACTGAAGCTTTCTTT CASTKRGAGNTEAFF
many TRBJ2-1 TRBV5-5 TRBD2 TGTGCCAGCAGCTTGGCCGTGCTAGCGGGGGCTAACAATGAGCAGTTCTTC CASSLAVLAGANNEQFF
. TRBJ1-2 TRBV15 . TGTGCCACCAGCAGAGATCGCTCTGCCTATGGCTACACCTTC CATSRDRSAYGYTF
. TRBJ1-2 TRBV7-6 . TGTGCCAGCAGCCGGGACGGAAAATATGGCTACACCTTC CASSRDGKYGYTF
many TRBJ2-2 TRBV6-1 . TGTGCCAGCAGAGGGGTCCGATCGGTGTCCGGGGAGCTGTTTTTT CASRGVRSVSGELFF
. TRBJ1-1 TRBV4-3 . TGCGCCAGCAGCCATTTGGGGGGGGAGAACACTGCAGCTTTCTTT CASSHLGGENTAAFF
. TRBJ1-6 TRBV7-8 . TGTGCCAGCAGCGCTACAGGGATGAGCAATTCACCCCTCCACTTT CASSATGMSNSPLHF
many TRBJ2-6 TRBV20-1 . TGCAGTGCTAGAGATCGGGTATTCTCTGGGGCCAACGTCCTGACTTTC CSARDRVFSGANVLTF
many TRBJ2-7 TRBV20-1 . TGCAGTGCTAGAGATATCAAGAGGGGACGATCCTACGAGCAGTACTTC CSARDIKRGRSYEQYF
. TRBJ2-7 TRBV2 TRBD1 TGTGCCAGCAGATTCGGACAGGGGGGTTCCTACGAGCAGTACTTC CASRFGQGGSYEQYF
few TRBJ2-3 TRBV15 . TGTGCCACCAGCAGGGATCGACAGACCGCTAGCACAGATACGCAGTATTTT CATSRDRQTASTDTQYF
many TRBJ1-1 TRBV10-3 . TGTGCCATCAGGACCCACTACACAGAGAACACTGAAGCTTTCTTT CAIRTHYTENTEAFF
. TRBJ2-1 TRBV24-1 . TGTGCCACCAGTATCAACAATGAGCAGTTCTTC CATSINNEQFF
. TRBJ2-3 TRBV7-3 . TGTGCCAGCAGCTTAGGGACGCCTCGCACAGATACGCAGTATTTT CASSLGTPRTDTQYF
. TRBJ2-3 TRBV29-1 . TGCAGCGGTCCTAGCACAGATACGCAGTATTTT CSGPSTDTQYF
. TRBJ2-1 TRBV19 TRBD1 TGTGCCAGTACCTCACTACAGGGGGCGTCCTACAATGAGCAGTTCTTC CASTSLQGASYNEQFF
few TRBJ1-6 TRBV20-1 . TGCAGTGCTGGACGGTCTAATTCACCCCTCCACTTT CSAGRSNSPLHF
. TRBJ1-1 TRBV7-2 TRBD1 TGTGCCAGCAGGACAGGGGACACTGAAGCTTTCTTT CASRTGDTEAFF
. TRBJ2-5 TRBV12-3/TRBV12-4 TRBD1 TGTGCCAGCAGCTCCACAGGGGGCTCCGAGACCCAGTACTTC CASSSTGGSETQYF
. TRBJ2-5 TRBV10-3 TRBD1 TGTGCCATCATGGGACAGCTCAATCAGCCCCAGTACTTC CAIMGQLNQPQYF
many TRBJ2-3 TRBV20-1 . TGCAGTGCCTTGCGGGGCCAATACACAGATACGCAGTATTTT CSALRGQYTDTQYF
. TRBJ2-2 TRBV15 TRBD2 TGTGCCACCAGCAGAGATTGGACTAGCGGGAGGACCGGGGAGCTGTTTTTT CATSRDWTSGRTGELFF
. TRBJ2-2 TRBV10-3 TRBD1 TGTGCCATCAGACAGGGGAGCGGCACCGGGGAGCTGTTTTTT CAIRQGSGTGELFF
many TRBJ1-3 TRBV5-1 . TGCGCCAGCAGCCAGACAGCCTCTGGAAACACCATATATTTT CASSQTASGNTIYF